Below are 30 T cell receptor beta chains sequenced from a single sample in a study of regulatory T cells in long-lasting Graves disease. Time point meaning: persistent/refractory GD, antithyroid drugs over 5 years with positive TRAb. Making the TCR library involved RNA that had been extracted from PBMCs. According to the study, TCR beta libraries were built with iRepertoire HTBI primers and CDR3-region Arm-PCR. TCRdb re-called the multiplex PCR reads through MiXCR, storing one row per CDR3 protein. The sample lists 400,000 to 600,000 distinct CDR3 sequences, 20% to 25% seen once, with 6.5% to 9% in the top ten. The starting material was peripheral blood mononuclear cells (PBMCs), obtained when the disease was refractory, from a patient treated with antithyroid drugs. The receptors originated from a female donor with Graves disease.

J is TRBJ1-2 and V is TRBV19; 8 bases fit TRBD1. The ends lost 1 base at V and 6 bases at J; junction bases unmatched: 7. This CDR3 is 15 amino acids long. Germline V CDR1 and CDR2: LNHDA, SQIVND (reference sequence). The CDR3 region is CASSIGQGAWHGYTF. Written as DNA, the CDR3 is TGTGCCAGTAGTATAGGTCAGGGGGCATGGCATGGCTACACCTTC.

The table lists this clonotype with many counts. The chain couples TRBV6-5 to TRBJ2-7; 9 bases agree with TRBD1. The germline V gene has CDR1 MNHEY and CDR2 SVGAGI. This CDR3 region has 15 residues. Germline trimming cut 0 bases from V and 4 bases from J; bases unmatched to any gene: 4. The CDR3, as DNA: TGTGCCAGCAGTTACTCTACAGGGGGCGGGTACGAGCAGTACTTC. The encoded protein is CASSYSTGGGYEQYF.

This chain links TRBV7-6 with TRBJ1-1, with D tentatively TRBD1 (6 bases). CDR1 is SGHVS and CDR2 is FNYEAQ in the germline V gene. This CDR3 is 18 amino acids long. The V end lost 2 bases, the J end lost 0 bases, and 19 bases lay between the germline ends. CDR3 region: CASSLFGGRKWMNTEAFF. CDR3 DNA sequence: TGTGCCAGCAGCTTATTCGGGGGGCGCAAATGGATGAACACTGAAGCTTTCTTT.

Many counts were recorded for this clonotype. The CDR3 nucleotides are TGCAGTGCGGCCGGGACACTTGAAAAACTGTTTTTT. Its protein product is CSAAGTLEKLFF. This chain connects TRBV20-1 to TRBJ1-4; tentative D call: TRBD1 (6 bases). Trimming stripped 6 bases from V and 7 bases from J, with 12 bases between. CDR1 and CDR2 from the germline V gene are DFQATT and SNEGSKA (reference sequence). The CDR3 spans 12 residues.

This chain uses TRBV7-3 with TRBJ1-1; 11 bases align to TRBD1. The V gene end was trimmed by 5 bases and the J gene end by 4 bases; junction bases not matched to a gene: 12. The CDR3 length is 17 residues. Germline V gives CDR1 SGHTA, CDR2 FQGTGA. This CDR3 reads CASSNLDRGRGGTEAFF. As DNA, the CDR3 is TGTGCCAGCAGCAACCTGGACAGGGGGCGCGGTGGCACTGAAGCTTTCTTT.

This clonotype was counted many times. J is TRBJ1-4 and V is TRBV5-1; no clear D gene. From germline, CDR1 is SGHRS and CDR2 YFSETQ. Between the trimmed V and J ends, which lost 4 bases and 0 bases, there was a span of 13 bases. This CDR3 region has 16 residues. The CDR3 sequence is CASSTRTDPTNEKLFF. CDR3 coding DNA: TGCGCCAGCAGCACCAGGACGGACCCAACTAATGAAAAACTGTTTTTT.

V and J are TRBV5-1 and TRBJ2-7; 7 positions agree with TRBD1. Germline V lookup: CDR1 SGHRS, CDR2 YFSETQ. The CDR3 has 14 residues. The junction had 4 bases not matched to a gene; V was cut back by 3 bases and J by 1 base. The CDR3 DNA follows: TGCGCCAGCAGCTGGGGACAGCCGTCCTACGAGCAGTACTTC. It codes for CASSWGQPSYEQYF.

This clonotype was observed a few times. The CDR3 loop is CSVGDQPQHF. CDR3 DNA sequence: TGCAGCGTGGGGGATCAGCCCCAGCATTTT. The chain combines TRBV29-1 with TRBJ1-5; the D gene is possibly TRBD1 (5 bases). The CDR3 totals 10 residues. Germline loops: CDR1 SQVTM, CDR2 ANQGSEA. V shed 6 bases and J shed 5 bases, with 5 bases lying between them.

V and J are TRBV5-1 and TRBJ1-3, with D possibly TRBD1 on 6 matching bases. Germline V gene sequence: CDR1 SGHRS, CDR2 YFSETQ. CDR3 length equals 15 residues. Trimming stripped 4 bases from V and 0 bases from J, with 11 bases between. The CDR3: CASSEGQSSGNTIYF. As DNA, the CDR3 is TGCGCCAGCAGCGAAGGACAGAGCTCTGGAAACACCATATATTTT.

This clonotype appeared many times. The rearrangement links TRBV27 to TRBJ1-2; D unclear. V gave up 8 bases and J gave up 4 bases, with 20 bases separating them. CDR3 length equals 15 residues. From germline, CDR1 is MNHEY and CDR2 SMNVEV (reference sequence). The CDR3 reads CASRDPGNMVYGYTF. The CDR3 DNA reads as TGTGCCAGCCGCGACCCGGGGAACATGGTCTATGGCTACACCTTC.

This clonotype was found many times. The V and J genes are TRBV7-9 and TRBJ1-1, with TRBD1 matching over 10 bases. The germline CDR1 and CDR2 sequences are SEHNR and FQNEAQ (reference sequence). After removal of 5 bases from V and 4 bases from J, the junction contained 4 bases not matched to a gene. CDR3 length: 14 residues. The CDR3 loop reads CASSVTGGITEAFF. The CDR3 nucleotides are TGTGCCAGCAGCGTGACAGGGGGCATCACTGAAGCTTTCTTT. The whole variable domain, filled in from reference TRBV7-9 and TRBJ1-1, reads DTGVSQNPRHKITKRGQNVTFRCDPISEHNRLYWYRQTLGQGPEFLTYFQNEAQLEKSRLLSDRFSAERPKGSFSTLEIQRTEQGDSAMYLCASSVTGGITEAFFGQGTRLTVV.

There are a few counts of this clonotype. The chain joins TRBV6-1 to TRBJ2-2; D uncertain. V was trimmed by 1 base and J by 0 bases, leaving 3 bases between them. Germline V gene data show CDR1 as MNHNS and CDR2 as SASEGT. The CDR3 consists of 14 residues. DNA of the CDR3: TGTGCCAGCAGTGAAGGGGCGAACACCGGGGAGCTGTTTTTT. Amino acid sequence: CASSEGANTGELFF.

This clonotype was found a few times. The genes are TRBV27 and TRBJ1-1; no clear D gene. Looked up from germline, CDR1 is MNHEY and CDR2 is SMNVEV (reference sequence). V was cut by 4 bases and J by 1 base, with 7 bases left in between. This CDR3 is built from 13 residues. The CDR3 region is CASSWEKNTEAFF. The CDR3 DNA follows: TGTGCCAGCAGTTGGGAGAAGAACACTGAAGCTTTCTTT.

V gene TRBV19 combines with J gene TRBJ2-2; no clear D gene. In germline, CDR1 is LNHDA, CDR2 SQIVND (reference sequence). Trimming pared 6 bases from V and 8 bases from J, leaving 19 bases between. The CDR3 is 15 residues long. CDR3 coding DNA: TGTGCCAGTAGCCCGGCCCCAGGATCGGTGGGGGAGCTGTTTTTT. This codes for CASSPAPGSVGELFF.

This clonotype was recorded at least ten times. The genes are TRBV20-1 and TRBJ2-7; D uncertain. The CDR3 consists of 11 residues. V was shortened by 6 bases and J by 3 bases, with 9 bases between the two germline ends. Germline values: CDR1 DFQATT, CDR2 SNEGSKA (reference sequence). The CDR3 region is CSAYDNYEQYF. In DNA, the CDR3 is TGCAGTGCCTACGACAACTACGAGCAGTACTTC.

This clonotype has ten or more counts. The V call is TRBV12-3 or TRBV12-4, the J call TRBJ1-4, with D possibly matching TRBD1 (5 bases). Deletions cut 6 bases from V and 5 bases from J, with 7 bases between. The CDR3 totals 12 residues. Here the CDR3 reads CASSRGNEKLFF. The CDR3 DNA sequence: TGTGCCAGCAGCCGGGGCAATGAAAAACTGTTTTTT.

The CDR3, as DNA: TGCGCCAGCAGCTCCGGGACCAGCGGGCAGCCCCAGCATTTT. Translating gives CASSSGTSGQPQHF. This sequence joins TRBV5-1 and TRBJ1-5, with D possibly TRBD1 on 5 matching bases. The V gene's germline CDR1 is SGHRS and CDR2 YFSETQ. V was clipped by 3 bases and J by 7 bases, with 14 bases between them. The length of the CDR3 is 14 residues.

The chain employs TRBV7-2 and TRBJ2-2; D may be TRBD1 (5 bases). Per germline, CDR1 SGHTA and CDR2 FQGNSA. CDR3 length: 15 residues. V gave up 4 bases and J gave up 2 bases, with 11 bases separating them. CDR3 region: CASSSGMGNTGELFF. CDR3 coding DNA: TGTGCCAGCAGCTCAGGGATGGGTAACACCGGGGAGCTGTTTTTT.

This clonotype has ten or more counts. The CDR3 region is CASRTEATRSYGYTF. The CDR3 region has the DNA TGTGCCAGCAGGACCGAAGCCACGAGGAGCTATGGCTACACCTTC. The V call is TRBV6-2 or TRBV6-3, the J call TRBJ1-2; D is uncertain. The CDR3 is 15 residues long. CDR1 and CDR2 from the germline V gene are MNHEY and SVGEGT. V was pared by 6 bases and J by 4 bases, with 18 bases between.

In this sample, this clonotype turned up many times. The V call is TRBV7-9, the J call TRBJ1-1; 7 bases match TRBD1. The CDR3 length is 14 residues. CDR1 is SEHNR and CDR2 is FQNEAQ in the germline V gene (reference sequence). The ends lost 5 bases at V and 4 bases at J; junction bases unmatched: 7. In nucleotides, the CDR3 is TGTGCCAGCAGCCCCGTCAGGGGGATCACTGAAGCTTTCTTT. It is translated as CASSPVRGITEAFF. The variable domain in full, with the rest retrieved from reference TRBV7-9 and TRBJ1-1, is DTGVSQNPRHKITKRGQNVTFRCDPISEHNRLYWYRQTLGQGPEFLTYFQNEAQLEKSRLLSDRFSAERPKGSFSTLEIQRTEQGDSAMYLCASSPVRGITEAFFGQGTRLTVV.

In this sample, this clonotype turned up many times. The chain combines TRBV11-3 with TRBJ2-3, with 11 bases that match TRBD1. CDR1 SGHNT and CDR2 YENEEA come from the germline V gene. The CDR3 sequence is 16 residues long. With V trimmed by 5 bases and J by 3 bases, 7 bases remained unmatched. CDR3 sequence reads: CASSPGTGGGTDTQYF. The CDR3 nucleotides are TGTGCCAGCAGCCCCGGGACAGGGGGTGGTACAGATACGCAGTATTTT. Full variable domain (remainder filled in from reference TRBV11-3 and TRBJ2-3): EAGVVQSPRYKIIEKKQPVAFWCNPISGHNTLYWYLQNLGQGPELLIRYENEEAVDDSQLPKDRFSAERLKGVDSTLKIQPAELGDSAVYLCASSPGTGGGTDTQYFGPGTRLTVL.

This clonotype was seen only a few times. This rearrangement joins TRBV24-1 to TRBJ1-1; D is possibly TRBD1 (5 bases). The CDR3 is 12 residues long. Germline V gene sequence: CDR1 KGHDR, CDR2 SFDVKD. Trimming took off 5 bases at V and 3 bases at J, with 6 bases between the two ends. CDR3 loop: CATSVGDTEAFF. The DNA for the CDR3 is TGTGCCACCAGTGTGGGGGACACTGAAGCTTTCTTT.

There are many counts of this clonotype. The chain combines TRBV28 with TRBJ2-2; 7 nucleotides line up with TRBD1. Germline loops: CDR1 MDHEN, CDR2 SYDVKM. The CDR3 consists of 15 residues. After removal of 5 bases from V and 6 bases from J, the junction contained 9 bases not matched to a gene. The CDR3 sequence: CASSIGQAGPGELFF. The CDR3 nucleotides read TGTGCCAGCAGTATAGGACAGGCAGGTCCCGGGGAGCTGTTTTTT.

V usage is TRBV20-1 and J usage is TRBJ1-4, with TRBD1 as a possible D gene (5 bases). The V end lost 6 bases, the J end lost 3 bases, and 14 bases lay between the germline ends. The CDR3 sequence is 14 residues long. CDR1 and CDR2 from the germline V gene are DFQATT and SNEGSKA (reference sequence). The CDR3 protein is CSALGGGANEKLFF. The CDR3 bases are TGCAGTGCCCTCGGGGGGGGGGCTAATGAAAAACTGTTTTTT.

J is TRBJ2-7 and V is TRBV2; 7 bases map to TRBD1. The J segment lost 6 bases and the V segment lost 5 bases, leaving 7 bases of the junction unmatched. Per the germline V gene, CDR1 is SNHLY and CDR2 is FYNNEI. This CDR3 contains 13 residues. The CDR3 region has the DNA TGTGCCAGCAGTCGACAGGGCGACTGCGAGCAGTACTTC. The encoded protein is CASSRQGDCEQYF.

This clonotype was detected ten times or more. The chain is built from TRBV30 and TRBJ1-1; D is ambiguous. The CDR3 sequence is 12 residues long. Trimming shortened V by 3 bases and J by 4 bases, and 9 bases separated the two germline ends. In germline, CDR1 is GTSNPN, CDR2 SVGIG (reference sequence). In DNA, the CDR3 is TGTGCCTGGAGGCTTCCCGCCACTGAAGCTTTCTTT. Protein: CAWRLPATEAFF. Complete variable domain (other parts from reference TRBV30 and TRBJ1-1): SQTIHQWPATLVQPVGSPLSLECTVEGTSNPNLYWYRQAAGRGLQLLFYSVGIGQISSEVPQNLSASRPQDRQFILSSKKLLLSDSGFYLCAWRLPATEAFFGQGTRLTVV.

Only one count was recorded for this clonotype. This may be a read error: a much more frequent sequence differs by one nucleotide. The chain couples TRBV5-8 to TRBJ1-6, with D possibly being TRBD1 (5 bases). Germline V gives CDR1 SGHTS, CDR2 YDEGEE. The V end lost 4 bases, the J end lost 0 bases, and 8 bases lay between the germline ends. The CDR3 contains 15 residues. The CDR3 loop reads CASSRQSSYNSPLHF. The CDR3, as DNA: TGTGCCAGCAGCCGACAGAGCTCCTATAATTCACCCCTCCACTTT.

The chain combines TRBV27 with TRBJ2-7; D possibly corresponds to TRBD2 (6 bases). Germline V CDR1 and CDR2: MNHEY, SMNVEV (reference sequence). This CDR3 contains 15 residues. Trimming left V 6 bases short and J 4 bases short, with 19 bases between. CDR3: CASSMDGTSIYEQYF. CDR3 sequence (DNA): TGTGCCAGCAGCATGGATGGAACTAGCATATACGAGCAGTACTTC.

This clonotype was seen a handful of times. The rearrangement links TRBV27 to TRBJ1-4; 10 bases agree with TRBD1. Germline CDR1 is MNHEY and CDR2 is SMNVEV (reference sequence). Germline trimming cut 5 bases from V and 7 bases from J; bases unmatched to any gene: 10. The length of the CDR3 is 16 residues. The CDR3 DNA follows: TGTGCCAGCAGTCCGCACACCGGGACAGGGGTTGAAAAACTGTTTTTT. Translated: CASSPHTGTGVEKLFF.

This clonotype showed up just a few times. A far more abundant clone sits one base away, making this likely a read error. The chain employs TRBV7-3 and TRBJ1-1; 7 bases line up with TRBD1. The J segment lost 4 bases and the V segment lost 8 bases, leaving 10 bases of the junction unmatched. The V gene's germline CDR1 is SGHTA and CDR2 FQGTGA. The CDR3 contains 14 residues. The CDR3 nucleotides read TGTGCCAGCTCCTCAGGGGGGACGATCACTGAAGCTTTCTTT. The encoded protein is CASSSGGTITEAFF.